The 19 T cell receptor beta chains in this list originate from one sample, sequenced in a study of identical twins. TCRdb redid the calling of the 5' RACE reads with MiXCR, one entry per CDR3 protein. The table records about 530,000 distinct CDR3 sequences, about 16% of them present only once. Another study also made use of these data, one on yellow fever vaccine responses in identical twins.

Sequencing was done on a sample of CD4+ T cells sorted from blood. These receptors all stem from a woman younger than 35 in good health.

There are a few counts of this clonotype. The rearrangement uses TRBV29-1 and TRBJ2-3; D may be TRBD1 or TRBD2 (5 bases each). Germline lookup yields CDR1 SQVTM and CDR2 ANQGSEA. Trimming shortened V by 4 bases and J by 2 bases, and 31 bases separated the two germline ends. This CDR3 is 20 amino acids long. Written as DNA, the CDR3 is TGCAGCGTTGCCGGCCGGGCAGGGTCAAGCGGAGGAACATCCACAGATACGCAGTATTTT. This encodes CSVAGRAGSSGGTSTDTQYF.

The rearrangement links TRBV7-2 to TRBJ2-7; the match to TRBD2 covers 8 bases. CDR1 and CDR2 from the germline V gene are SGHTA and FQGNSA. The CDR3 extends over 15 amino acids. With 4 bases clipped from V and 6 bases from J, the junction kept 11 bases outside the gene matches. The chain's CDR3 is CASSSVGLGGIEQYF. The CDR3 bases are TGTGCCAGCAGCTCCGTGGGACTAGGGGGTATCGAGCAGTACTTC.

Ten or more counts support this clonotype. The rearrangement joins TRBV12-3 or TRBV12-4 to TRBJ2-1; 10 nucleotides match TRBD1. With 6 bases clipped from V and 7 bases from J, the junction kept 9 bases outside the gene matches. The CDR3 totals 15 residues. Here the CDR3 reads CASSVGQGRVNEQFF. CDR3 nucleotides: TGTGCCAGCAGCGTGGGACAGGGGAGAGTGAATGAGCAGTTCTTC.

This chain uses TRBV5-1 with TRBJ2-4; the D call may be TRBD1 or TRBD2 (5 bases each). This CDR3 spans 13 amino acids. Per germline, CDR1 SGHRS and CDR2 YFSETQ. V lost 4 bases, J lost 7 bases, and 12 bases lay in between. Written as DNA, the CDR3 is TGCGCCAGCAGCCCTGGGGACCTCAACATTCAGTACTTC. Translation: CASSPGDLNIQYF.

The chain has TRBV20-1 and TRBJ2-1; 10 bases align to TRBD1. CDR1 is DFQATT and CDR2 is SNEGSKA in the germline V gene (reference sequence). Unmatched junction bases numbered 7, after V lost 6 bases and J lost 8 bases. CDR3 size: 13 residues. The CDR3 is CSAMTGGIDEQFF. The CDR3 DNA is TGCAGTGCCATGACAGGGGGCATCGATGAGCAGTTCTTC.

There are a few counts of this clonotype. The chain recombines TRBV7-9 with TRBJ2-3, with 7 bases lining up with TRBD1. Germline V gene data show CDR1 as SEHNR and CDR2 as FQNEAQ (reference sequence). V shed 5 bases and J 2 bases; nucleotides not matched to a gene: 7. The CDR3 has 15 residues. CDR3 region: CASSLGTDYTDTQYF. The CDR3 DNA is TGTGCCAGCAGCCTCGGGACAGACTACACAGATACGCAGTATTTT.

The chain uses TRBV20-1 and TRBJ2-3; the match to TRBD2 covers 10 bases. V shed 4 bases, J shed 4 bases, and the junction held 8 bases outside the gene matches. The CDR3 has 15 amino acids. CDR1 is DFQATT and CDR2 is SNEGSKA in the germline V gene (reference sequence). The CDR3: CSAKAGTSAADTQYF. CDR3 in DNA: TGCAGTGCTAAAGCCGGGACTAGCGCGGCAGATACGCAGTATTTT.

This clonotype turned up a few times. J is TRBJ1-5 and V is TRBV6-2 or TRBV6-3; TRBD1 agrees at 9 bases. Germline V gene data show CDR1 as MNHEY and CDR2 as SVGEGT. J was trimmed by 5 bases and V by 6 bases; bases with no gene match: 11. This CDR3 region has 16 residues. The CDR3 sequence: CASRSTGGLGYQPQHF. CDR3 DNA sequence: TGTGCCAGCAGGTCGACAGGGGGACTTGGCTATCAGCCCCAGCATTTT.

This clonotype has more than one count but fewer than ten. V gene TRBV18 combines with J gene TRBJ2-7; D might be TRBD1 or TRBD2, each matching 5 bases. The germline V gene encodes CDR1 KGHSH and CDR2 LQKENI. Trimming left V 4 bases short and J 2 bases short, with 9 bases between. The CDR3 has 13 amino acids. As DNA, the CDR3 is TGTGCCAGCTCACAGGGACCCCCCTACGAGCAGTACTTC. This gives the protein CASSQGPPYEQYF.

The chain is built from TRBV10-3 and TRBJ1-1; 7 bases agree with TRBD1. The CDR3 extends over 14 amino acids. Germline V gene lookup returns CDR1 ENHRY and CDR2 SYGVKD. J was trimmed by 2 bases and V by 6 bases; bases with no gene match: 6. In nucleotides, the CDR3 is TGTGCCATCAGACGAACAGGGGAAAACACTGAAGCTTTCTTT. This sequence encodes CAIRRTGENTEAFF.

This clonotype showed up just a few times. The genes are TRBV6-1 and TRBJ2-7; TRBD1 matches 8 bases. Germline V gene lookup returns CDR1 MNHNS and CDR2 SASEGT. J gave up 2 bases and V 7 bases, and 7 bases lay outside the gene matches. The CDR3 totals 14 residues. The CDR3 region has the DNA TGTGCCAGCACTAGAGGACAGGGCACCTACGAGCAGTACGTC. Its protein is CASTRGQGTYEQYV.

This clonotype was seen a handful of times. The rearrangement joins TRBV28 to TRBJ2-1; TRBD1 aligns across 10 bases. The CDR3 is 16 amino acids. From germline, CDR1 is MDHEN and CDR2 SYDVKM. Trimming at V came to 0 bases and at J to 5 bases, leaving 4 bases not matched to a gene. This chain's CDR3 is CASSLWAGTGDNEQFF. Here the CDR3 DNA reads TGTGCCAGCAGTTTATGGGCCGGGACAGGGGACAATGAGCAGTTCTTC.

V usage is TRBV12-3 or TRBV12-4 and J usage is TRBJ2-2; D unresolved. Trimming left V 6 bases short and J 5 bases short, with 10 bases between. The CDR3 runs to 13 residues. CDR3 loop: CASSQIGTGELFF. DNA for the CDR3: TGTGCCAGCAGCCAAATCGGGACCGGGGAGCTGTTTTTT.

Ten or more counts support this clonotype. The gene calls are TRBV12-3 or TRBV12-4 and TRBJ2-1; 9 bases are a match to TRBD2. J was trimmed by 4 bases and V by 7 bases; bases with no gene match: 11. There are 16 residues in the CDR3. The CDR3: CASTHLRAGGYNEQFF. The CDR3 nucleotides are TGTGCCAGCACTCACCTGCGGGCGGGGGGGTACAATGAGCAGTTCTTC.

The chain employs TRBV12-3 or TRBV12-4 and TRBJ2-7; TRBD2 aligns across 8 bases. V lost 3 bases to trimming and J lost 7 bases; unmatched junction nucleotides: 8. This CDR3 contains 14 residues. In DNA form, the CDR3 reads TGTGCCAGCAGTTTTCAGGCGGGAGGAAGTGAGCAGTACTTC. Translation: CASSFQAGGSEQYF.

This clonotype was seen repeatedly, ten times or more. V is TRBV5-1 and J is TRBJ2-2; D unresolved. This CDR3 has 16 amino acids. The germline gives CDR1 SGHRS, CDR2 YFSETQ. V was shortened by 1 base and J by 3 bases, with 13 bases between the two germline ends. The CDR3 loop is CASSLWERDYTGELFF. Written as DNA, the CDR3 is TGCGCCAGCAGCTTGTGGGAACGCGATTACACCGGGGAGCTGTTTTTT.

This clonotype appeared a few times. V gene TRBV12-3 or TRBV12-4 combines with J gene TRBJ2-5; 9 bases fit TRBD2. With V trimmed by 1 base and J by 2 bases, 2 bases remained unmatched. The CDR3 is made up of 15 amino acids. The CDR3: CASSLEAGGQETQYF. As DNA, the CDR3 is TGTGCCAGCAGTTTAGAAGCGGGGGGACAAGAGACCCAGTACTTC.

This chain connects TRBV12-3 or TRBV12-4 to TRBJ2-1, with D possibly TRBD2 on 6 matching bases. CDR3 length: 16 amino acids. V was shortened by 1 base and J by 3 bases, with 13 bases between the two germline ends. CDR3 nucleotide sequence: TGTGCCAGCAGTTTAGGGCTAACGGAGGGCTACAATGAGCAGTTCTTC. It specifies CASSLGLTEGYNEQFF.

The V and J genes are TRBV29-1 and TRBJ2-2, with 13 bases matching TRBD2. The CDR3 is 18 residues long. Germline trimming cut 4 bases from V and 4 bases from J; bases unmatched to any gene: 12. Germline V CDR1 and CDR2: SQVTM, ANQGSEA. The CDR3 nucleotides are TGCAGCGTTGCCCTGGGACGGGGGACTAGCGGGATCACCGGGGAGCTGTTTTTT. It codes for CSVALGRGTSGITGELFF.